Below, one TCR beta chain is given with its context. What this receptor recognizes is not known. At one end the junction does not follow the germline gene, possibly because of a read error. These data originate in a study of control samples from healthy donors and cancer patients (dated by TCRdb to the early 2020s). CDR1 and CDR2 (SGHRS, YFSETQ) derive from the germline V gene. Counted from cysteine to phenylalanine, this CDR3 has 15 amino acids. Only the CDR3 DNA is retained, 45 bases long and in frame from the first base. Libraries came from the immunoSEQ multiplex PCR assay. TCRdb mirrors the immuneACCESS table, restricted to in-frame sequences. Some clones are absent from its copies; in checked studies, under half trace to an unresolved V gene, and the reason for the others is unknown. For this sample the table gives about 83,000 clones, of which 91% were detected only once. The ten largest make up about 16% of the sample.

This TCR came from a man aged 45-65 years in good health. Sequenced input: blood. This chain joins TRBV5-1 to TRBJ1-4; 7 junctional bases match TRBD1. The CDR3 in this case is CASSLGEQGSGKLFF. The nucleotide sequence is TGCGCCAGCAGTTTGGGTGAACAGGGGAGCGGAAAACTGTTTTTT.